Following are 4 T cell receptor beta chains from one sample sequenced in a study of T-cell memory formation after mild COVID-19. One entry per CDR3 protein, called by TCRdb with MiXCR from the 5' RACE reads. The table lists hundreds of thousands of distinct CDR3 sequences, 17% of them singletons. The sequenced sample consisted of PBMCs or a T cell subset sorted from them (not recorded which). The source of these receptors is an adult woman who had mild COVID-19 (a few samples of this study predate the infection). Cell type and time point are not known.

This chain uses TRBV3-1 with TRBJ1-2, with D possibly TRBD1 on 5 matching bases. The CDR3 consists of 15 residues. Germline loops: CDR1 LGHDT, CDR2 YNNKEL (reference sequence). Trimming cost V 4 bases and J 2 bases, with 14 bases left between them. The chain's CDR3 is CASSPNRDQNYGYTF. The CDR3 nucleotides read TGTGCCAGCAGCCCGAATCGGGACCAGAACTATGGCTACACCTTC.

This clonotype was found a few times. The CDR3 DNA follows: TGCGCCAGCAGCCAGGACAGGGCTCTAGCGGGAGTATACGAGCAGTACTTC. As protein: CASSQDRALAGVYEQYF. V and J are TRBV4-3 and TRBJ2-7; 10 bases are shared with TRBD2. This CDR3 spans 17 amino acids. Germline lookup yields CDR1 LGHNA and CDR2 YSLEER. V gave up 3 bases and J gave up 4 bases; unmatched junction bases: 12.

The sample holds a few counts of this clonotype. V is TRBV24-1 and J is TRBJ2-1; D remains unclear. V lost 6 bases and J lost 7, with 15 bases in between. Germline lookup yields CDR1 KGHDR and CDR2 SFDVKD. The CDR3 is 14 residues long. CDR3 DNA: TGTGCCACCAGTCCCCGGATCCCGCATAATGAGCAGTTCTTC. It specifies CATSPRIPHNEQFF.

This rearrangement joins TRBV4-1 to TRBJ2-1; perhaps TRBD2 as D (5 bases). The CDR3 contains 16 residues. Germline V lookup: CDR1 MGHRA, CDR2 YSYEKL. With 2 bases removed from V and 8 bases from J, the gap between germline ends came to 19 bases. The CDR3 DNA sequence: TGCGCCAGCAGCCAACCCCTAGCTGGGTTCGGTCATGAGCAGTTCTTC. Translation gives CASSQPLAGFGHEQFF.